Here is one TCR beta chain with its context. V gave up 7 bases and J gave up 2 bases, with 17 bases separating them. The CDR3 has 15 amino acids. Germline V gives CDR1 ENHRY, CDR2 SYGVKD. TCRdb's table, derived via immunoSEQ multiplex PCR, lists solely in-frame clones and lacks some. This repertoire shows approximately 70,000 clones, roughly 92% found once; its top ten account for about 4.9%. The data derive from a study of technical replicates of blood from a few donors. The receptor was isolated from a human donor in good health. Some clones in this sample may be carry-over from other donors' samples. The sample was PBMCs. The V gene is TRBV10-3, the J gene TRBJ1-2; weak D call: TRBD1 (5 bases). The CDR3 here is CAINGREDINYGYTF. CDR3 coding DNA: TGTGCCATCAACGGACGGGAGGACATCAACTATGGCTACACCTTC.